This is a list of T cell receptor beta chains from one sample in a study of blood T cell repertoires in COVID-19. Clones were sequenced by immunoSEQ multiplex PCR, and TCRdb holds only the in-frame ones, with some missing. There are 26,000 or so clones in the sample; around 67% occur only once, and less than 7.5% lies in the top ten. The sequencing input was peripheral blood. These receptors all stem from a man aged 55 to 70 with active or convalescent COVID-19. Each CDR3 is given with its conserved first and last residue. D genes are given only for firm matches. Rows give clone size only sometimes, using once, few, many, or a class for an expanded clone.

j_call d_call v_call clone_size cdr3_aa cdr3_nt
TRBJ1-1 . TRBV11-3 few CASSLGGQANTEAFF TGTGCCAGCAGCTTAGGAGGGCAGGCGAACACTGAAGCTTTCTTT
TRBJ2-7 TRBD1 TRBV6-4 . CASSEETGETYEQYF TGTGCCAGCTCGGAGGAGACAGGGGAAACCTACGAGCAGTACTTC
TRBJ2-3 . TRBV5-1 . CASTLGMGGHTDTQYF TGCGCCAGCACTCTCGGGATGGGGGGTCACACAGATACGCAGTATTTT
TRBJ1-2 TRBD1 TRBV19 few CASSMSGTGIGYGYTF TGTGCCAGTAGTATGTCAGGGACAGGGATTGGCTATGGCTACACCTTC
TRBJ2-2 TRBD2 TRBV4-1 . CASSQVLAGDPGELFF TGCGCCAGCAGCCAAGTGCTAGCGGGAGACCCCGGGGAGCTGTTTTTT
TRBJ1-5 TRBD1 TRBV30 . CAWSATGTGGNQPQHF TGTGCCTGGAGCGCGACCGGGACAGGGGGCAATCAGCCCCAGCATTTT
TRBJ2-7 . TRBV5-8 few CASSLRGASYEQYF TGTGCCAGCAGCCTCCGCGGGGCATCCTACGAGCAGTACTTC
TRBJ2-2 TRBD2 TRBV11-2 . CASLTSGAGFGELFF TGTGCCAGCCTCACTAGCGGGGCGGGTTTCGGGGAGCTGTTTTTT
TRBJ1-1 TRBD1 TRBV11-3 . CASSLLSTGVGNTEAFF TGTGCCAGCAGCTTATTGAGTACAGGGGTAGGGAACACTGAAGCTTTCTTT
TRBJ1-3 . TRBV28 . CASSLGRAGGNTIYF TGTGCCAGCAGTTTAGGCAGGGCTGGTGGAAACACCATATATTTT
TRBJ2-3 . TRBV6-4 . CASSDSKEGGADTQYF TGTGCCAGCAGTGACTCAAAAGAGGGGGGGGCGGATACGCAGTATTTT
TRBJ1-2 . TRBV18 few CASSPGGDGYTF TGTGCCAGCTCGCCGGGGGGGGATGGCTACACCTTC